Presented here are 20 T cell receptor beta chains from one specimen sequenced in a study of monozygotic twins with inflammatory bowel disease. With the 5' RACE reads reprocessed, TCRdb shows one record per CDR3 protein and no DNA. The sample's table shows some 170,000 distinct CDR3 sequences. Input material: blood. These receptors were taken from a human donor with ulcerative colitis or Crohn's disease, or a healthy co-twin of an affected twin (not recorded which).

The J gene is TRBJ2-1, the V gene TRBV6-5. In germline, CDR1 is MNHEY, CDR2 SVGAGI. This CDR3 contains 13 residues. The chain's CDR3 is CASSSTNYNEQFF.

The rearrangement uses TRBV5-1 and TRBJ2-3. Germline V gene lookup returns CDR1 SGHRS and CDR2 YFSETQ. The CDR3 spans 13 residues. CDR3 residues: CASSLRESDTQYF.

V is TRBV12-3 or TRBV12-4 and J is TRBJ2-5; TCRdb's D gene call, TRBD1, goes unchecked for lack of DNA. The CDR3 is 14 amino acids. The CDR3 protein is CASRTTGGLETQYF.

The rearrangement uses TRBV19 and TRBJ2-1; TCRdb indicates TRBD2, and absent DNA this call remains unverified. The CDR3 consists of 16 residues. CDR1 and CDR2 from the germline V gene are LNHDA and SQIVND (reference sequence). This CDR3 is CASSIERGPSYNEQFF.

The chain is built from TRBV18 and TRBJ2-3; absent DNA, TCRdb's TRBD1 call cannot be checked. CDR1 and CDR2 from the germline V gene are KGHSH and LQKENI. The CDR3 has 15 residues. The CDR3 loop is CASSRDRALADTQYF. Full variable domain (outside the CDR3, taken from reference TRBV18 and TRBJ2-3): NAGVMQNPRHLVRRRGQEARLRCSPMKGHSHVYWYRQLPEEGLKFMVYLQKENIIDESGMPKERFSAEFPKEGPSILRIQQVVRGDSAAYFCASSRDRALADTQYFGPGTRLTVL.

This chain links TRBV19 with TRBJ2-3; without DNA, the TCRdb call of TRBD2 cannot be checked. The CDR3 has 15 amino acids. The germline V gene encodes CDR1 LNHDA and CDR2 SQIVND (reference sequence). CDR3 amino acids: CASSTRWAGVETQYF. The full variable domain, completed using reference TRBV19 and TRBJ2-3, is DGGITQSPKYLFRKEGQNVTLSCEQNLNHDAMYWYRQDPGQGLRLIYYSQIVNDFQKGDIAEGYSVSREKKESFPLTVTSAQKNPTAFYLCASSTRWAGVETQYFGPGTRLTVL.

The V call is TRBV5-1, the J call TRBJ1-3; TCRdb's D gene call, TRBD1, goes unchecked for lack of DNA. This CDR3 is built from 14 residues. The V gene's germline CDR1 is SGHRS and CDR2 YFSETQ. The CDR3 sequence is CASSLWGQRNTIYF. The full variable domain, with the rest looked up from reference TRBV5-1 and TRBJ1-3, is KAGVTQTPRYLIKTRGQQVTLSCSPISGHRSVSWYQQTPGQGLQFLFEYFSETQRNKGNFPGRFSGRQFSNSRSEMNVSTLELGDSALYLCASSLWGQRNTIYFGEGSWLTVV.

V usage is TRBV4-3 and J usage is TRBJ1-4. CDR3 length equals 13 residues. Germline-derived CDR1 and CDR2 are LGHNA and YSLEER. The CDR3 protein is CASSQDLEEKLFF.

The chain is built from TRBV7-2 and TRBJ2-1; TCRdb picks TRBD1, but there is no DNA to check that call. Germline V CDR1 and CDR2: SGHTA, FQGNSA. The CDR3 is 13 residues long. CDR3 region: CASRPGWGNEQFF.

CDR3 protein: CASSLDGLTVVKEQFF. The rearrangement uses TRBV5-1 and TRBJ2-1; the D gene TCRdb calls, TRBD2, cannot be checked with no DNA. Germline V gives CDR1 SGHRS, CDR2 YFSETQ. The CDR3 is 16 amino acids.

The V gene is TRBV20-1, the J gene TRBJ2-1; TCRdb's D gene call, TRBD1, goes unchecked for lack of DNA. The CDR3 extends over 14 amino acids. CDR1 and CDR2 (germline): DFQATT, SNEGSKA (reference sequence). CDR3 loop: CSAQGGQSYNEQFF.

The chain is built from TRBV2 and TRBJ1-2. Germline lookup yields CDR1 SNHLY and CDR2 FYNNEI. CDR3 size: 12 residues. CDR3 loop: CATSIRNYGYTF.

The V call is TRBV11-2, the J call TRBJ2-6; TCRdb's assignment of TRBD1 cannot be checked, as there is no DNA. The CDR3 is 18 amino acids. Germline V gives CDR1 SGHAT, CDR2 FQNNGV. CDR3: CASSYEGTGGSGANVLTF.

This chain uses TRBV3-1 with TRBJ2-4. Germline assignment: CDR1 LGHDT and CDR2 YNNKEL (reference sequence). The CDR3 has 12 residues. This chain's CDR3 is CASSQDQGSTYF.

The V call is TRBV9, the J call TRBJ2-3; the D gene TCRdb calls, TRBD2, cannot be checked with no DNA. From germline, CDR1 is SGDLS and CDR2 YYNGEE. The CDR3 has 17 amino acids. The CDR3: CASAAGPNALLSDTQYF.

The chain combines TRBV29-1 with TRBJ1-3. Per the germline V gene, CDR1 is SQVTM and CDR2 is ANQGSEA. The length of the CDR3 is 11 residues. CDR3 residues: CSGREGNTIYF.

The chain links TRBV5-1 to TRBJ1-1. Per germline, CDR1 SGHRS and CDR2 YFSETQ. The CDR3 covers 16 residues. The chain's CDR3 is CASSLGPLSSLEEAFF.

This chain links TRBV7-8 with TRBJ2-3; absent DNA, TCRdb's TRBD2 call cannot be checked. The CDR3 is made up of 14 amino acids. CDR1 is SGHVS, CDR2 FQNEAQ, per germline. CDR3 sequence: CASSPGTYTDTQYF.

The chain carries TRBV4-2 and TRBJ2-1. The CDR3 contains 12 residues. Germline values: CDR1 LGHNA, CDR2 YNFKEQ. The CDR3 here is CASTRSNNEQFF.

The rearrangement joins TRBV9 to TRBJ2-3; there is no DNA to check the TCRdb D call of TRBD2. The CDR3 is 18 residues long. Germline assignment: CDR1 SGDLS and CDR2 YYNGEE. CDR3: CASSHGLAGGSSTDTQYF.